This T cell receptor beta chain emerged from a study of CD8 T cells in ankylosing spondylitis. This clonotype was observed many times. Its cognate antigen is unknown. Study findings and constraints: A TCR beta motif made of 7 to 9 highly homologous variants seemed typical of ankylosing spondylitis blood.

MiXCR, applied by TCRdb to the 5' RACE reads, yields one record per CDR3 protein. The sample consists of about 340,000 distinct CDR3 sequences, 20% of them appearing once. V lost 4 bases and J lost 6, with 12 bases in between. The CDR3 sequence is 13 residues long. CDR1 is MGHRA and CDR2 is YSYEKL in the germline V gene. Sequenced: blood, either unsorted or a sorted T cell fraction (not recorded which). This TCR was sampled from a male donor with ankylosing spondylitis or in good health (not recorded which). V usage is TRBV4-1 and J usage is TRBJ2-5; D gene unclear. The chain's CDR3 is CASSPGLVKTQYF. Written as DNA, the CDR3 is TGCGCCAGCAGCCCCGGGCTAGTAAAGACCCAGTACTTC.